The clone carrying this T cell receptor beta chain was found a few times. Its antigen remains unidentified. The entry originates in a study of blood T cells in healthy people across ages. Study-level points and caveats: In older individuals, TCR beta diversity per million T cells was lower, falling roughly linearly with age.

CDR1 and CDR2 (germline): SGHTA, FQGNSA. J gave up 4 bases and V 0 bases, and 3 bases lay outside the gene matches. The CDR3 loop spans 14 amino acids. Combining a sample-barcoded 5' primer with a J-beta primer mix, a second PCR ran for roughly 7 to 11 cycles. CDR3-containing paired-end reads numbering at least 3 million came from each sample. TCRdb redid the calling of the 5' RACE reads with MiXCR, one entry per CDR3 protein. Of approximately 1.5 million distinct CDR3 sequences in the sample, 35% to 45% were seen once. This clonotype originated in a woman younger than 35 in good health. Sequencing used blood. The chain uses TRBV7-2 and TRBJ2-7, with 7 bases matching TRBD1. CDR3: CASSLAKQGYEQYF. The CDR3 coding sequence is TGTGCCAGCAGCTTAGCAAAACAGGGGTACGAGCAGTACTTC.